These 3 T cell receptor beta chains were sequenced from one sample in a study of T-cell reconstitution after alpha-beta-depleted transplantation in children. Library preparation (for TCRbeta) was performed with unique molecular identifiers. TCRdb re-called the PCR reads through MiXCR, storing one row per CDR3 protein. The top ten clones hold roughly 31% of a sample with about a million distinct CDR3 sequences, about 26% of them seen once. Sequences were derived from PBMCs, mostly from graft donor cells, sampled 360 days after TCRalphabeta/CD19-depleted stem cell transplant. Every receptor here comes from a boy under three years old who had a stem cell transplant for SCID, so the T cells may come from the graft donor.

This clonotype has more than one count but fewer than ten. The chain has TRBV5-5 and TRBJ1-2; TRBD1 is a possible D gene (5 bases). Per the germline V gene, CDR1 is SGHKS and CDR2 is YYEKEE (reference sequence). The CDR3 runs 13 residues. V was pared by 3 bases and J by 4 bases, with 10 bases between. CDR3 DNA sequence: TGTGCCAGCAGCTCCCCGGGGGTCTATGGCTACACCTTC. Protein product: CASSSPGVYGYTF.

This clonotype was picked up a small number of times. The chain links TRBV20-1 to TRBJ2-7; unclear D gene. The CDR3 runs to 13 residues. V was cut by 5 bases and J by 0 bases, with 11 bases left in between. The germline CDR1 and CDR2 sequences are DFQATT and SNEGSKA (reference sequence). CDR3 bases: TGCAGTGCTGACGGACCCCGCTCCTACGAGCAGTACTTC. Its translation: CSADGPRSYEQYF.

The CDR3 region has the DNA TGTGCCAGCAGTGCAAGCGGGGGGCCCGCTTCCTACGAGCAGTACTTC. This sequence encodes CASSASGGPASYEQYF. The chain carries TRBV28 and TRBJ2-7, with TRBD2 identical over 9 bases. The CDR3 is 16 amino acids. The V segment lost 5 bases and the J segment 1 base; nucleotides outside the gene matches: 9. Germline V gene lookup returns CDR1 MDHEN and CDR2 SYDVKM.